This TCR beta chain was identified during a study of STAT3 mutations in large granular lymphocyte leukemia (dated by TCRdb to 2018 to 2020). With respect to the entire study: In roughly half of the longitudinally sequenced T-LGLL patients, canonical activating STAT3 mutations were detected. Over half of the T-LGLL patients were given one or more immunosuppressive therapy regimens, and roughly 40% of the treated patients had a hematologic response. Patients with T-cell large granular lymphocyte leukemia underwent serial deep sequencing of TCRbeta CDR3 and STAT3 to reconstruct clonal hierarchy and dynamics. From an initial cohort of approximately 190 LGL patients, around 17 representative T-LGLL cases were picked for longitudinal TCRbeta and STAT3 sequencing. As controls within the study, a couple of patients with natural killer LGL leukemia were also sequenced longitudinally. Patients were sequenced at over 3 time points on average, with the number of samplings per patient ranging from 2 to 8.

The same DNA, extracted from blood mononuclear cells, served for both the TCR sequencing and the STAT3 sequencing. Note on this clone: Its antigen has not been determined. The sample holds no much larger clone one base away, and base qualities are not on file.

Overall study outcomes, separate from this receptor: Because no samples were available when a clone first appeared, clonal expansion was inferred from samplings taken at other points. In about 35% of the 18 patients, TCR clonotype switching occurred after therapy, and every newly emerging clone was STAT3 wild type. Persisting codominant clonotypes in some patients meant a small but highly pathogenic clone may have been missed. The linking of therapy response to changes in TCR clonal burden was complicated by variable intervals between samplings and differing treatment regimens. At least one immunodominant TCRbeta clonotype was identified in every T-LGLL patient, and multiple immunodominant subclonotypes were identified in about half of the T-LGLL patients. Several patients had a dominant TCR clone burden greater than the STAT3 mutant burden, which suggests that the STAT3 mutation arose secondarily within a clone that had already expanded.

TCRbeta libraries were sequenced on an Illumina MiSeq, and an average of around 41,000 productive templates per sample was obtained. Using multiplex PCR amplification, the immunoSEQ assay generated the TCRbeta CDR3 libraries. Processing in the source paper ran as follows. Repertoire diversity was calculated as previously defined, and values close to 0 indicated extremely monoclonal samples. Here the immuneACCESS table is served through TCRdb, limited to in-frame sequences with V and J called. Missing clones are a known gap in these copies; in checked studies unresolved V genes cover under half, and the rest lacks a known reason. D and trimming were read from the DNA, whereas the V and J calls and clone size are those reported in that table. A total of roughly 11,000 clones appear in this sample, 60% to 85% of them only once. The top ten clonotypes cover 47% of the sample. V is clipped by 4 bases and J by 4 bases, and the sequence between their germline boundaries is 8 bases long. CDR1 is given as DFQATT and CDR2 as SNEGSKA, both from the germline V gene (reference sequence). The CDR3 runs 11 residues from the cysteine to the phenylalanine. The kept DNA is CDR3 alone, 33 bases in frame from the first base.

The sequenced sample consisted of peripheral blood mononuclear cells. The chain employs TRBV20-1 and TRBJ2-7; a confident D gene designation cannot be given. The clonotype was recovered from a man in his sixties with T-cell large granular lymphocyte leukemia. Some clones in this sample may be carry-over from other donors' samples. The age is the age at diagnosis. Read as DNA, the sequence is TGCAGTGCTAAGAACAATTACGAGCAGTACTTC. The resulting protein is CSAKNNYEQYF.